The TCR beta chain described here comes from a study of PD-1 blockade in classical Hodgkin lymphoma. The data were produced by immunoSEQ multiplex PCR, yet TCRdb's version contains in-frame clones alone and is incomplete. The sample shows about 22,000 clones, 60% to 85% of them seen only once. Germline V gene data show CDR1 as SGHTA and CDR2 as FQGNSA. Trimming shortened V by 5 bases and J by 3 bases, and 16 bases separated the two germline ends. The CDR3 extends over 16 amino acids. Findings and caveats of the study: Complete responders started with a diversity level that resembled newly diagnosed patients at baseline.

About this clone itself: Antigen specificity is unknown.

After autologous stem cell transplantation all patients relapsed, and prior brentuximab vedotin exposure differed between cohorts. This receptor was taken from a human donor with classical Hodgkin lymphoma. The sample consisted of peripheral blood mononuclear cells (PBMCs), taken before the second cycle of nivolumab. The V and J genes are TRBV7-2 and TRBJ2-2; D possibly corresponds to TRBD2 (6 bases). CDR3 protein: CASSPRLVTDTGELFF. CDR3 bases: TGTGCCAGCAGCCCAAGACTAGTTACTGACACCGGGGAGCTGTTTTTT.